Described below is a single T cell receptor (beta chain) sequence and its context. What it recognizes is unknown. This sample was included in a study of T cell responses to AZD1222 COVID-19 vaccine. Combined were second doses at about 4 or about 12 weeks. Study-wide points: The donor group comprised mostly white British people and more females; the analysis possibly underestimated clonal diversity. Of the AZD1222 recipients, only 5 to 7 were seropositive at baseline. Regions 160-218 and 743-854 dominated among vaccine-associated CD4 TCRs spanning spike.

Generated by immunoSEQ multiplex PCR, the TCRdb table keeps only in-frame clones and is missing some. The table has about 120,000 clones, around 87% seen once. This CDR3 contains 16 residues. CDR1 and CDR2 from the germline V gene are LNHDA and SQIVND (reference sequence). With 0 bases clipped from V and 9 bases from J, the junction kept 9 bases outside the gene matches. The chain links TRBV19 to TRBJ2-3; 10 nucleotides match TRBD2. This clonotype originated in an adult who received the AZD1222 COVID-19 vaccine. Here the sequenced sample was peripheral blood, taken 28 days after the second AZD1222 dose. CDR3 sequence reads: CASSIDRSGGASTQYF. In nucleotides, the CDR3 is TGTGCCAGTAGTATAGATCGGAGCGGGGGGGCTTCGACGCAGTATTTT.